The T cell receptor (beta chain) described here comes from a study of T cell responses to AZD1222 COVID-19 vaccine. Study-wide points: Among AZD1222 vaccinees, only six were seropositive at baseline. Possibly, clonal diversity was underestimated; donors were largely white British and included more females. Samples come after the peak T cell response, not at day 14. CD4 TCRs associated with vaccination spanned spike, dominating at 160-218 and 743-854.

Assay: immunoSEQ multiplex PCR; the TCRdb copy retains only in-frame clones and omits some. The table records just under 95,000 clones, about 88% of them present only once. Only one count was recorded for this clone. Its matching antigen is unknown. Source: peripheral blood, taken on day 0 of AZD1222 vaccination. The TCR sequence derives from an adult in good health.

The CDR3 reads CASRYGGGRETQYF. The CDR3 nucleotides are TGCGCCAGCAGATATGGGGGGGGCCGGGAGACCCAGTACTTC. V usage is TRBV5-1 and J usage is TRBJ2-5; a possible D gene is TRBD2 (7 bases). CDR1 is SGHRS, CDR2 YFSETQ, per germline. This CDR3 is built from 14 residues. Trimming removed 5 bases from V and 5 bases from J, with 16 bases in between.